In its sample, the clone carrying this T cell receptor beta chain was seen once. These data belong to a study of blood T cell repertoires in COVID-19. Study overall: PBMCs, B-cell-depleted T cells, or T cells were the source of the cDNA or gDNA that made up the material.

In the source study's methods: Estimated nucleated cell counts came from reference gene primer amplification. Using immunoSEQ multiplex PCR, the repertoire was profiled, and TCRdb retains in-frame clones only, with some absent. V, J and clone size were drawn from that table, and D and trimming were deduced from the DNA. Of around 100,000 clones in the sample, over 75% are singletons; the top ten hold under 15%. Trimming shortened V by 5 bases and J by 0 bases, and 8 bases separated the two germline ends. CDR3 size: 14 residues. Germline V gives CDR1 LNHDA, CDR2 SQIVND (reference sequence). The sequenced sample consisted of peripheral blood. This clonotype was obtained from a human donor in a cohort sampled during active or convalescent COVID-19. V usage is TRBV19 and J usage is TRBJ1-5; D is unclear. The DNA for the CDR3 is TGTGCCAGTAGTGGCCCTTATAGCAATCAGCCCCAGCATTTT. It yields the protein CASSGPYSNQPQHF.